The sequence of this T cell receptor (beta chain) was determined in a study of cytomegalovirus exposure and HLA in healthy donors. Overall study: Around 87 million unique TCRs, all from HLA-typed donors, were included in an early release of the data.

With regard to this clone: The antigen is undetermined.

13 Jbeta primers and 60 Vbeta primers were used for the PCR. Method: immunoSEQ multiplex PCR; TCRdb's copy keeps in-frame clones and lacks some. The sample records about 160,000 clones, around 79% being singletons. Findings of the study overall: Earlier findings revealed that most TCR beta V segments proved productive either about 87% or about 30% of the time. CMV serostatus was the only immune exposure information that was available.

CDR3 length: 14 residues. Trimming cost V 6 bases and J 4 bases; bases outside gene matches: 3. CDR1 MDHEN and CDR2 SYDVKM come from the germline V gene. V and J are TRBV28 and TRBJ1-4, with 9 positions matching TRBD1. Sample: PBMCs. This receptor was identified in a middle-aged man in good health and CMV-seronegative. CDR3 DNA: TGTGCCAGCAGACTGGACAGGGGTAATGAAAAACTGTTTTTT. This translates into CASRLDRGNEKLFF.